This T cell receptor (beta chain) was found in a study of T cell responses to AZD1222 COVID-19 vaccine. Study observations and caveats: Among spike-specific TCRs, nearly half reportedly target unmutated variant regions. Clonal diversity was possibly underestimated, and white British individuals and females predominated among donors.

In the case of this clone: The antigen remains undetermined.

The repertoire was sequenced with immunoSEQ multiplex PCR; TCRdb's copy has only in-frame clones and lacks some. The data contain approximately 120,000 clones, approximately 85% of them seen just once; the ten biggest clones take up over 5%. Trimming pared 6 bases from V and 4 bases from J, leaving 12 bases between. The CDR3 consists of 13 residues. Here the sequenced sample was peripheral blood, taken 28 days after the second AZD1222 dose. The chain combines TRBV12-3 or TRBV12-4 with TRBJ1-2; the D is unclear. The TCR originated in an adult who received the AZD1222 COVID-19 vaccine. This CDR3 is CASSTHELYGYTF. CDR3 sequence (DNA): TGTGCCAGCAGCACGCACGAACTCTATGGCTACACCTTC.